This TCR beta chain was observed in a study of T cells in Graves' hyperthyroidism and ophthalmopathy. Overall study results and limits: The blood repertoire included most of the expanded thyroid clonotypes above 0.001. A model of 13 V-J features distinguished ophthalmopathy from stable hyperthyroidism. Ophthalmopathy got predicted by the model a median around 6.6 months before its onset.

There are 15 residues in the CDR3. Germline CDR1 SGDLS, CDR2 YYNGEE. V dropped 0 bases and J dropped 7 bases, with 13 bases sitting between them. The TCR beta CDR3 regions underwent amplification using RNA transcripts as the source. HTBI primers were used for first-round RT-PCR of the TCR CDR3. In TCRdb, the multiplex PCR reads were re-called with MiXCR into one record per CDR3 protein. The sample yields hundreds of thousands of distinct CDR3 sequences, about 17% seen once. A note on this clonotype: Its target is unknown.

This chain uses TRBV9 with TRBJ2-2; weak D call: TRBD2 (7 bases). The receptor comes from a woman aged 50 to 65 with Graves' hyperthyroidism that later progressed to Graves' ophthalmopathy. Sequenced material: blood. CDR3 sequence (DNA): TGTGCCAGCAGCGTAGTAGGGGGGGGCAACGGGGAGCTGTTTTTT. This codes for CASSVVGGGNGELFF.